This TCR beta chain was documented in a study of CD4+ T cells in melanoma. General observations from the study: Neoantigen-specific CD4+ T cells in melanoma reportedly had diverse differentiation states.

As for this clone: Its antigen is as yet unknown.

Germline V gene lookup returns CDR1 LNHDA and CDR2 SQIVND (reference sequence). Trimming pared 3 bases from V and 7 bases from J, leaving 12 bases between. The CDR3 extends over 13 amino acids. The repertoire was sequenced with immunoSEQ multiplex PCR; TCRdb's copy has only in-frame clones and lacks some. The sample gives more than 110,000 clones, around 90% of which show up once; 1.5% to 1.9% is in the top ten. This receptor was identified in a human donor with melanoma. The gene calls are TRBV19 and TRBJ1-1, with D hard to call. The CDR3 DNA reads TGTGCCAGTAGTATCGTCTCGGTTCGTGAAGCTTTCTTT. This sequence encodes CASSIVSVREAFF.